The clone carrying this TCR beta chain came up a few times. The entry originates in a study of T-cell reconstitution after alpha-beta-depleted transplantation in children. The CDR3 length is 15 residues. Germline V lookup: CDR1 SGHRS, CDR2 YFSETQ. Trimming cost V 3 bases and J 7 bases; bases outside gene matches: 7. As it was prepared, the TCRbeta library received unique molecular identifiers. TCRdb passed the PCR reads through MiXCR, listing each CDR3 protein once. Found here are some 200,000 distinct CDR3 sequences, around 8.9% of them singletons; the top ten hold around 5%. The chain uses TRBV5-1 and TRBJ2-7; 13 positions match TRBD2. This material consisted of PBMCs from the stem cell graft donor, taken from the stem cell graft. This clonotype was sampled from a human donor who donated a stem cell graft to a child with SCID. The CDR3 sequence: CASSSTSGGAGEQYF. CDR3 DNA sequence: TGCGCCAGCAGCTCAACTAGCGGGGGGGCGGGAGAGCAGTACTTC.